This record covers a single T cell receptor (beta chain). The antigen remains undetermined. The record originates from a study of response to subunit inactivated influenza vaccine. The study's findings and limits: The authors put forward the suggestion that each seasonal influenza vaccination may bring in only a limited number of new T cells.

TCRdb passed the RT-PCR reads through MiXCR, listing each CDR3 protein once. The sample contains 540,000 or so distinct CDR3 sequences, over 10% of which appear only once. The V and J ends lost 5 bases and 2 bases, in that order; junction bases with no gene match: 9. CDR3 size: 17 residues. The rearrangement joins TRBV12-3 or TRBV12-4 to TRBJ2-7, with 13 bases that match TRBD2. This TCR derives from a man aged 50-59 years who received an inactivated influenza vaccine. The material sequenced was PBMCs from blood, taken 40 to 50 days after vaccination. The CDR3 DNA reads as TGTGCCAGCAGTAGGGGACTAGCGGGAAATCCGGCCTACGAGCAGTACTTC. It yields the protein CASSRGLAGNPAYEQYF.